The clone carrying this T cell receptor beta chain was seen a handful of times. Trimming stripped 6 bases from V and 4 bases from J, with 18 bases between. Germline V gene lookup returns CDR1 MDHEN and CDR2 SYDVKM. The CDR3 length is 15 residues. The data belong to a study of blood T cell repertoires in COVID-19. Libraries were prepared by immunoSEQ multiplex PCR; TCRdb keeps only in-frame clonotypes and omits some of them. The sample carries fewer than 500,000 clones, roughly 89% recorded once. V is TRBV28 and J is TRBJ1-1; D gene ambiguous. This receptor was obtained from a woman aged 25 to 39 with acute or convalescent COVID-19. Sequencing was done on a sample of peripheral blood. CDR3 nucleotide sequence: TGTGCCAGCAGCCTACATGGTCTTACGGGCACTGAAGCTTTCTTT. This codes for CASSLHGLTGTEAFF.